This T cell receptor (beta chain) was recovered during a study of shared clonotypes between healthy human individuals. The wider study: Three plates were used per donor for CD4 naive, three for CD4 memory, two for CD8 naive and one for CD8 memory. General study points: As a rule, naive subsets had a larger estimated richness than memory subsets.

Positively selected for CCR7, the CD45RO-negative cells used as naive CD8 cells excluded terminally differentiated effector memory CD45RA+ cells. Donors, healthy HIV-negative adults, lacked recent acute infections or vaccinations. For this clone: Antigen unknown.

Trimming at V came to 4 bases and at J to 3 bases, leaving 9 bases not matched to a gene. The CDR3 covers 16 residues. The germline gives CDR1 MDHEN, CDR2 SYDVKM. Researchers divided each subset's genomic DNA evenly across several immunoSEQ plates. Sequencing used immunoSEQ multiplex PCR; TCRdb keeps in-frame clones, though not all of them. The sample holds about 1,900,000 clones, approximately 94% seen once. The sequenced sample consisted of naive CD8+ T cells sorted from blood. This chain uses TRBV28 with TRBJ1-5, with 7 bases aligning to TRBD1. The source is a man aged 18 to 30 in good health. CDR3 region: CASSSTGTDTNQPQHF. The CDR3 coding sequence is TGTGCCAGCAGTTCCACCGGGACAGACACCAATCAGCCCCAGCATTTT. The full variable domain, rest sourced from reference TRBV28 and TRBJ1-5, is DVKVTQSSRYLVKRTGEKVFLECVQDMDHENMFWYRQDPGLGLRLIYFSYDVKMKEKGDIPEGYSVSREKKERFSLILESASTNQTSMYLCASSSTGTDTNQPQHFGDGTRLSIL.